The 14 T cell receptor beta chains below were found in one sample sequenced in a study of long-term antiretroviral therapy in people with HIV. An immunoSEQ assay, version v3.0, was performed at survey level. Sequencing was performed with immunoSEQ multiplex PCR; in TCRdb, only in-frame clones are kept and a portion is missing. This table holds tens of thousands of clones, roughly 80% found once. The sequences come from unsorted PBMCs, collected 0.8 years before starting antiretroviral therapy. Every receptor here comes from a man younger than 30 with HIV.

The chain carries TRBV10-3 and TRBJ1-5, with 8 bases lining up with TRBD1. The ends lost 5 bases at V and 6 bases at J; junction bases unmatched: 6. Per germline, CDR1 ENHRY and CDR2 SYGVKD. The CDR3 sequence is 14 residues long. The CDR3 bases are TGTGCCATCAGTCCGGACAGGGAAAGTCAGCCCCAGCATTTT. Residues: CAISPDRESQPQHF.

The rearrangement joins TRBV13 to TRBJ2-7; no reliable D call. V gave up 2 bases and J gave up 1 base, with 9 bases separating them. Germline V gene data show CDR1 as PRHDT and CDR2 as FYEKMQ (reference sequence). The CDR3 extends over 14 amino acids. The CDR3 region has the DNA TGTGCCAGCAGCTTATATGATGAATCCTACGAGCAGTACTTC. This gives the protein CASSLYDESYEQYF.

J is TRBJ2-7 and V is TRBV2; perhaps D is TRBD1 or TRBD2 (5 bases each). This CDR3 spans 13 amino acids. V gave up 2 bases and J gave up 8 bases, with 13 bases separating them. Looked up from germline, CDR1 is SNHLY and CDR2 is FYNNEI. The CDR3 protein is CASSETGAQKQYF. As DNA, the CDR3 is TGTGCCAGCAGTGAAACCGGGGCGCAAAAGCAGTACTTC.

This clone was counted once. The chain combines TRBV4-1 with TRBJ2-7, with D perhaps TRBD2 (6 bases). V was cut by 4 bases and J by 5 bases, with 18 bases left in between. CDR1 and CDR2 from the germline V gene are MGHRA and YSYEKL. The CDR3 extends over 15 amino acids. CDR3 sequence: CASSPEGAGRHEQYF. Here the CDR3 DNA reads TGCGCCAGCAGCCCCGAAGGAGCGGGCCGCCACGAGCAGTACTTC.

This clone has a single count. The CDR3 DNA reads TGTGCCAGCGGTGTGGTCCTAGCGGGAGGGAGCACAGATACGCAGTATTTT. This sequence encodes CASGVVLAGGSTDTQYF. V is TRBV27 and J is TRBJ2-3, with TRBD2 identical over 12 bases. V dropped 8 bases and J dropped 0; count of bases not matched to a gene: 9. The V gene's germline CDR1 is MNHEY and CDR2 SMNVEV (reference sequence). The CDR3 spans 17 residues.

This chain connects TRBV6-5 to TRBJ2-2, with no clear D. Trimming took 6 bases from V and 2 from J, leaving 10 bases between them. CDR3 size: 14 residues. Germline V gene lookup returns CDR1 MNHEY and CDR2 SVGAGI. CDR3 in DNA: TGTGCCAGCAGACCCTCTCCAAACACCGGGGAGCTGTTTTTT. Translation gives CASRPSPNTGELFF.

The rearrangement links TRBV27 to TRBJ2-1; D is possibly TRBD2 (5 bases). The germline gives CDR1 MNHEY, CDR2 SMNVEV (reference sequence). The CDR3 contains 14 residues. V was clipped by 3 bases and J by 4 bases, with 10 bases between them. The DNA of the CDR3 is TGTGCCAGCAGTTTGAGAGGCGGGTACAATGAGCAGTTCTTC. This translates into CASSLRGGYNEQFF.

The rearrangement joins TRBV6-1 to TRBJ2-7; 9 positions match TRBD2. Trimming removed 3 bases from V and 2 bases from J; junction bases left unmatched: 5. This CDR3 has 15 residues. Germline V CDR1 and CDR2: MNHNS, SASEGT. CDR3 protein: CASSDRGGGAYEQYF. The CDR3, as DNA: TGTGCCAGCAGTGACAGGGGCGGGGGGGCCTACGAGCAGTACTTC.

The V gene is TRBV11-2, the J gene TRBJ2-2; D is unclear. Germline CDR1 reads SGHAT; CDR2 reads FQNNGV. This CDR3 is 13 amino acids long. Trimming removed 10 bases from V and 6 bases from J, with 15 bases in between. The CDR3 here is CATMRMGSGELFF. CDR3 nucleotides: TGTGCCACCATGCGTATGGGTTCCGGGGAGCTGTTTTTT.

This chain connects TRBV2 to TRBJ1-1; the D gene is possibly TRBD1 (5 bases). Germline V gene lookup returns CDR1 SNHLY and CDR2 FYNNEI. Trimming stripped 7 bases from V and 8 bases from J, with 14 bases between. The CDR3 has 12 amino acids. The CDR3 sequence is CASTMGRGEAFF. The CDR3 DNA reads TGTGCCAGCACCATGGGTAGGGGCGAAGCTTTCTTT.

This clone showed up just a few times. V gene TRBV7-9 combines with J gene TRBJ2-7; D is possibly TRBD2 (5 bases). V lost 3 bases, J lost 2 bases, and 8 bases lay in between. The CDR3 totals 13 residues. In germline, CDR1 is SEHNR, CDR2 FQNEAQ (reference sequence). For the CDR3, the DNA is TGTGCCAGCAGCTTGGACTTCACCTACGAGCAGTACTTC. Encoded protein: CASSLDFTYEQYF.

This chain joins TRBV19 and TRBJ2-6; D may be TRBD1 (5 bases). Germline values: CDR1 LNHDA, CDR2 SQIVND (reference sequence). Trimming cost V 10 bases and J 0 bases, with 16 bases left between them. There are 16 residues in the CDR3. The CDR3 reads CATLNRSPSGANVLTF. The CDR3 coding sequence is TGTGCCACCTTAAACAGGAGCCCCTCTGGGGCCAACGTCCTGACTTTC.

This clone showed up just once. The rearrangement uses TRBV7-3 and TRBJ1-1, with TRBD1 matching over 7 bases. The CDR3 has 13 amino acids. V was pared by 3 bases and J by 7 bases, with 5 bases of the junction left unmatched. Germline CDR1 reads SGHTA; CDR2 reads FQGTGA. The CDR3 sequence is CASSLTGLNEAFF. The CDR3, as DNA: TGTGCCAGCAGCTTGACAGGGCTGAATGAAGCTTTCTTT.

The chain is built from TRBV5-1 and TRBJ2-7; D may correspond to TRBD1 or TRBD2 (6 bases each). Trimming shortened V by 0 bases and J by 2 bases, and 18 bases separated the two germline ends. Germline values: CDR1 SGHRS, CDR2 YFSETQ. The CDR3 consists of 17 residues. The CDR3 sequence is CASSLGLGGPQAYEQYF. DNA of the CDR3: TGCGCCAGCAGCTTGGGGCTTGGGGGGCCGCAGGCCTACGAGCAGTACTTC.